Listed here is a single TCR beta chain. With 2 bases clipped from V and 6 bases from J, the junction kept 9 bases outside the gene matches. CDR1 and CDR2 (germline): ENHRY, SYGVKD. CDR3 length: 17 residues. The protocol was immunoSEQ multiplex PCR, while the TCRdb copy is restricted to in-frame clones and leaves out a portion. The data show approximately 40,000 clones, about 87% seen once. This entry is derived from a study of T cell changes during pregnancy in multiple sclerosis. This rearrangement joins TRBV10-3 to TRBJ2-1; TRBD1 aligns across 11 bases. This specimen was CD4+ T cells from peripheral blood mononuclear cells, taken in the second trimester of pregnancy. This receptor was taken from a female donor with multiple sclerosis, enrolled in a pregnancy study. CDR3 amino acids: CAISEGAGQGAPNEQFF. CDR3 nucleotides: TGTGCCATCAGTGAGGGGGCTGGACAGGGGGCACCCAATGAGCAGTTCTTC.